The clone carrying this TCR beta chain has only a few counts. The data were taken from a study of T cells in Graves' hyperthyroidism and ophthalmopathy. The CDR3 extends over 15 amino acids. The V and J ends lost 5 bases and 8 bases, in that order; junction bases with no gene match: 13. The germline V gene has CDR1 LNHDA and CDR2 SQIVND (reference sequence). What was amplified from RNA transcripts were TCR beta CDR3 regions. HTBI primers were employed in a first-round RT-PCR of the TCR CDR3. TCRdb reprocessed the multiplex PCR reads with MiXCR, giving one entry per CDR3 protein. The sample has 650,000 to 750,000 distinct CDR3 sequences, about 14% seen once.

This chain links TRBV19 with TRBJ2-3, with 7 nucleotides matching TRBD2. This receptor was obtained from a woman aged 18-29 years with Graves' hyperthyroidism. What was sequenced was blood. The DNA for the CDR3 is TGTGCCAGTAGTCTGGGCCCTAGCGGCCTTGCTACGCAGTATTTT. Translating gives CASSLGPSGLATQYF.